The 5 T cell receptor beta chains given below trace back to one sample, sequenced in a study of cytotoxic CD8 clonotypes in ibrutinib-treated CLL (dated by TCRdb to about 2021). Library prep was done by the immunoSEQ multiplex PCR assay. Not all clones reach the TCRdb copy of this immuneACCESS table, which keeps in-frame sequences only. Checked studies attribute under half of the gap to unresolved V genes and leave the rest unexplained. The sample table records some 200,000 clones; about 75% of these occur just once. The ten largest clones take up approximately 6% of the sample. This specimen's time point label, per the study, means: approximately eleven months on ibrutinib. Sequencing was performed on PBMCs, taken after 12 months of ibrutinib treatment. The receptor source for this set is a human donor with chronic lymphocytic leukemia.

This clone was counted at least ten times. The chain uses TRBV6-1 and TRBJ1-2; 7 bases line up with TRBD1. Germline V gene sequence: CDR1 MNHNS, CDR2 SASEGT. The CDR3 loop spans 14 amino acids. Losses at the gene ends were 7 bases for V and 4 bases for J; bases not matched to a gene: 9. CDR3 nucleotides: TGTGCCAGCATCCCCCAGGGGGTTAGCTATGGCTACACCTTC. This encodes CASIPQGVSYGYTF.

The chain carries TRBV20-1 and TRBJ2-1; D is undetermined. This CDR3 is 11 amino acids long. V was trimmed by 0 bases and J by 7 bases, leaving 4 bases between them. Germline-derived CDR1 and CDR2 are DFQATT and SNEGSKA (reference sequence). The CDR3: CSARDDNEQFF. CDR3 DNA sequence: TGCAGTGCTAGAGATGATAATGAGCAGTTCTTC.

This clone was observed once. The chain couples TRBV19 to TRBJ1-1, with a possible D match to TRBD1 (6 bases). This CDR3 has 15 amino acids. With 6 bases removed from V and 3 bases from J, the gap between germline ends came to 17 bases. Germline lookup yields CDR1 LNHDA and CDR2 SQIVND (reference sequence). CDR3 nucleotides: TGTGCCAGTAGGTGGGGGGCAGGGACGGACACTGAAGCTTTCTTT. Amino acids: CASRWGAGTDTEAFF.

The chain is built from TRBV29-1 and TRBJ2-3, with 14 bases identical to TRBD2. Germline V lookup: CDR1 SQVTM, CDR2 ANQGSEA. CDR3 size: 14 residues. CDR3 sequence: CVGTSGSITDTQYF. The CDR3 DNA reads as TGCGTGGGGACTAGCGGGAGCATAACAGATACGCAGTATTTT.

The chain links TRBV7-2 to TRBJ2-3; 9 bases line up with TRBD2. The length of the CDR3 is 17 residues. Germline lookup yields CDR1 SGHTA and CDR2 FQGNSA. V was clipped by 2 bases and J by 0 bases; unmatched bases: 6. The DNA for the CDR3 is TGTGCCAGCAGCTTAATAGCGGGGGCTCCTAGCACAGATACGCAGTATTTT. Translating it yields CASSLIAGAPSTDTQYF.